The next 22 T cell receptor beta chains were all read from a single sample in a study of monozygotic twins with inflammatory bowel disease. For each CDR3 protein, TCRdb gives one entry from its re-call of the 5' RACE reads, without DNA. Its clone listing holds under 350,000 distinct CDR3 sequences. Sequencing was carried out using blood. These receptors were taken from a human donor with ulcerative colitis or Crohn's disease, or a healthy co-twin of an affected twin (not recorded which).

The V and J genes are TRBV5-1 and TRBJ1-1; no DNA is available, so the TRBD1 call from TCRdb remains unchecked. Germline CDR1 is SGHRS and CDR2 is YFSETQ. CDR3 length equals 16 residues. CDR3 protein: CASSWPRDRGLTEAFF.

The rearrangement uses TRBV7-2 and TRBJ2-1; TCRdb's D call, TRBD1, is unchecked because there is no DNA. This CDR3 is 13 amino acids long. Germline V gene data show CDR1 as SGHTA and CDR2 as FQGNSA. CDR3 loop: CASSLAGGQIQFF.

The CDR3 here is CASSRGGAGFSGANVLTF. J is TRBJ2-6 and V is TRBV5-6; the TRBD1 assignment by TCRdb is unverifiable without DNA. Germline V lookup: CDR1 SGHDT, CDR2 YYEEEE. The CDR3 length is 18 residues.

CDR3: CSATLAGVNNEQFF. The rearrangement uses TRBV20-1 and TRBJ2-1; TCRdb names TRBD2, which stays unverified in the absence of DNA. The CDR3 totals 14 residues. Germline CDR1 is DFQATT and CDR2 is SNEGSKA (reference sequence).

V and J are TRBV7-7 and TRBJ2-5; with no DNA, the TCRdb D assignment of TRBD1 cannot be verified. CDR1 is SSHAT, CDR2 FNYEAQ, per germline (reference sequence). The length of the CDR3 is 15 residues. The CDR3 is CASSSVTGLRETQYF. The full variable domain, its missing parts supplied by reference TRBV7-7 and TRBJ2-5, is GAGVSQSPRYKVTKRGQDVTLRCDPISSHATLYWYQQALGQGPEFLTYFNYEAQPDKSGLPSDRFSAERPEGSISTLTIQRTEQRDSAMYRCASSSVTGLRETQYFGPGTRLLVL.

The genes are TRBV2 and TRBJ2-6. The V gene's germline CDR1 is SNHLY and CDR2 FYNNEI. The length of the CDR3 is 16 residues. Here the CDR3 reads CASSALTGSGANVLTF.

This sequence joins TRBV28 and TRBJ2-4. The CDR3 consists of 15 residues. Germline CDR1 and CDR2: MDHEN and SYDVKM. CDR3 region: CASSSDQIAKNIQYF.

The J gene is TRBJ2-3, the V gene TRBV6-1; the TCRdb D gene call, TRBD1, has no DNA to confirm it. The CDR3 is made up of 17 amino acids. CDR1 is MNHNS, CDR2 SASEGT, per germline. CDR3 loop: CASSEVGGGFSTDTQYF.

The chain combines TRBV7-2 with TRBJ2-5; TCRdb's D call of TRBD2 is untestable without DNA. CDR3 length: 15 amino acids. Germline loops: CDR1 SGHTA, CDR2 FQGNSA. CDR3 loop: CASSLLAGISETQYF.

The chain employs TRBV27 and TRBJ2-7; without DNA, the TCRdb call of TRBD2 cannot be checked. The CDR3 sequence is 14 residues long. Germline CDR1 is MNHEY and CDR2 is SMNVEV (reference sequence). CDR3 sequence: CASRNSGGSYEQYF.

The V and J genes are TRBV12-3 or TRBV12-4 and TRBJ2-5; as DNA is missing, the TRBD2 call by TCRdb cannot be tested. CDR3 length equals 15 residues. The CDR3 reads CASTSSGWQKETQYF.

The CDR3 loop reads CASSYLAGISGANVLTF. The chain employs TRBV6-2 or TRBV6-3 and TRBJ2-6; lacking DNA, the TRBD2 call made by TCRdb goes unchecked. This CDR3 comprises 17 residues. CDR1 is MNHEY and CDR2 is SVGEGT in the germline V gene.

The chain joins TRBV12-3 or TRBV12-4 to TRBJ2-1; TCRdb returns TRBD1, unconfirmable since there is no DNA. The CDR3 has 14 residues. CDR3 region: CASVGPSSYNEQFF.

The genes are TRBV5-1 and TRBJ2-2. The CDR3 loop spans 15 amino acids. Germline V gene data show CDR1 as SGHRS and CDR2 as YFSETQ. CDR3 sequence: CASSPRNSNTGELFF.

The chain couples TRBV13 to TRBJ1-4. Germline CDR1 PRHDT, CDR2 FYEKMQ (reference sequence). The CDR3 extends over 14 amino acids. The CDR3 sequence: CASSFRTDNEKLFF.

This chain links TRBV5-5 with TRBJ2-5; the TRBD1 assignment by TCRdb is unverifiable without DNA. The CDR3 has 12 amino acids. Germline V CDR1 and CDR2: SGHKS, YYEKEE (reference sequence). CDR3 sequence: CASTAQWETQYF.

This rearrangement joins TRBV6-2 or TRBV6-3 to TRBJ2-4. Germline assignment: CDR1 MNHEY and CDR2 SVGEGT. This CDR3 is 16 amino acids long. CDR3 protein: CASSYSNSRAKNIQYF.

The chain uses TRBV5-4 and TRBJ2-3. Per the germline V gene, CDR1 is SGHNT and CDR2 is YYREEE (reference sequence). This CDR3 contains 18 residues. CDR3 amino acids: CASSLEGSFSFSTDTQYF.

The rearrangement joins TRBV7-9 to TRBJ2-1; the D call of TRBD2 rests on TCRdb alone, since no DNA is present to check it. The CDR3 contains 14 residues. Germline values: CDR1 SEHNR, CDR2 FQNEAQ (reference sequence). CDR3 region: CASSHLKLSAEQFF.

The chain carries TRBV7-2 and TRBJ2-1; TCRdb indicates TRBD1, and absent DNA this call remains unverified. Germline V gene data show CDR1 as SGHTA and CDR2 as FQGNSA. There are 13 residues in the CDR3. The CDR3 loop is CASWGQGDNEQFF.

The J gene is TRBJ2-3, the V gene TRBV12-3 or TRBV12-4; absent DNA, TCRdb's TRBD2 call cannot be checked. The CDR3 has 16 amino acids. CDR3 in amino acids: CASGKGLAGGTDTQYF.

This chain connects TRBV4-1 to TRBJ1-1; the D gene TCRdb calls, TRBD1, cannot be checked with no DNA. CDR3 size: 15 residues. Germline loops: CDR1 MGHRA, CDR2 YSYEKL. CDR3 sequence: CASSQVGDPNTEAFF.